The present T cell receptor beta chain was sequenced within a study of blood T cell repertoires in COVID-19. TCRdb's table, derived via immunoSEQ multiplex PCR, lists solely in-frame clones and lacks some. This repertoire shows 300,000 to 400,000 clones, around 90% found once; its top ten account for more than 0.95%. Germline CDR1 KGHSH, CDR2 LQKENI. V dropped 2 bases and J dropped 2 bases, with 7 bases sitting between them. This CDR3 comprises 13 residues. The V and J genes are TRBV18 and TRBJ2-7; D gene ambiguous. The receptor's source is a woman under 30 who had recovered from COVID-19. The specimen sequenced was PBMCs or T cells enriched from blood (not recorded which). The DNA for the CDR3 is TGTGCCAGCTCACCAGCGAATCCCTACGAGCAGTACTTC. Amino acid sequence: CASSPANPYEQYF.